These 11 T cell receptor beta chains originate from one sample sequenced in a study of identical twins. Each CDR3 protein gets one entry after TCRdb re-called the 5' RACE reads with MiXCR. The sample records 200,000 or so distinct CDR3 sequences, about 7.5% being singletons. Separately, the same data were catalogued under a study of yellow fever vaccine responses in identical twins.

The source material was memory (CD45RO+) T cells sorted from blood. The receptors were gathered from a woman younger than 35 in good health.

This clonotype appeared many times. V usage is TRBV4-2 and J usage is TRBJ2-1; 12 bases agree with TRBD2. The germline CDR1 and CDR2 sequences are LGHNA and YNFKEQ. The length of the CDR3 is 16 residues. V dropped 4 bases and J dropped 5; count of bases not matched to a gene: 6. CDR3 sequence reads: CASSPSLAGGHNEQFF. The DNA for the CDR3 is TGTGCCAGCAGCCCCTCCCTAGCGGGAGGGCACAATGAGCAGTTCTTC.

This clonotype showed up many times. For the CDR3, the DNA is TGTGCCAGCAGCTTCTGGGGGGGTGAGCAGTTCTTC. Translated: CASSFWGGEQFF. The J gene is TRBJ2-1, the V gene TRBV7-2, with 7 bases aligning to TRBD2. The CDR3 is 12 amino acids. The trim removed 3 bases at V and 9 bases at J, leaving 2 bases unmatched. Germline V CDR1 and CDR2: SGHTA, FQGNSA.

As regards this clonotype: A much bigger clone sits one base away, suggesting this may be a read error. This CDR3 reads CASSLEASSGAQFF. In DNA, the CDR3 is TGTGCCAGCAGCTTAGAGGCTTCGTCTGGCGCACAGTTCTTC. The rearrangement joins TRBV7-9 to TRBJ2-1; D gene uncertain. The CDR3 runs 14 residues. Germline V gene lookup returns CDR1 SEHNR and CDR2 FQNEAQ (reference sequence). V was pared by 1 base and J by 13 bases, with 17 bases between.

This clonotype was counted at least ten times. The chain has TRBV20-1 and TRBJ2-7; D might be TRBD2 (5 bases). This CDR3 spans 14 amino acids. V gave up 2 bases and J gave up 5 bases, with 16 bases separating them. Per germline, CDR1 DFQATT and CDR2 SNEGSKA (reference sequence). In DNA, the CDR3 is TGCAGTGCTAGAAATACTAGGGAGTGGGACGAGCAGTACTTC. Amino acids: CSARNTREWDEQYF.

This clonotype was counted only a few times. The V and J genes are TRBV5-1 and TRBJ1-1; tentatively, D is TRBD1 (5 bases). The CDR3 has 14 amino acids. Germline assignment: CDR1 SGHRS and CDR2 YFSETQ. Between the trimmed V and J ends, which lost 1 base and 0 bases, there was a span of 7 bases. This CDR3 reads CASSLRQMNTEAFF. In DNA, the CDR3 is TGCGCCAGCAGCTTGCGACAGATGAACACTGAAGCTTTCTTT.

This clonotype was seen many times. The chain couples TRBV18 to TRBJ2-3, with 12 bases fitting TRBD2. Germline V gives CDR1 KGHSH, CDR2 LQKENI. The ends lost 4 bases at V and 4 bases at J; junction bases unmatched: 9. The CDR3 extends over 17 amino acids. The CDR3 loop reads CASSQPRLAGVSDTQYF. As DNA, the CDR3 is TGTGCCAGCTCACAACCTCGACTAGCGGGAGTTTCAGATACGCAGTATTTT.

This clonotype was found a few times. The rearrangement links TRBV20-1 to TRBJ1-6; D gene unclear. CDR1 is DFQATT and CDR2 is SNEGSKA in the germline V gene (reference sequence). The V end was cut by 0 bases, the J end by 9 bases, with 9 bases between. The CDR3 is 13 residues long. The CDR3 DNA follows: TGCAGTGCTAGAGATCTAGGATCTTCACCCCTCCACTTT. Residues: CSARDLGSSPLHF.

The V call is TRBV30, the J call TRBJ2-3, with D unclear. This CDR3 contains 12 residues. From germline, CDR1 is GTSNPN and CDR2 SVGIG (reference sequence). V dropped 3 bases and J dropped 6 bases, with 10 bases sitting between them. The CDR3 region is CAWRPSGDTQYF. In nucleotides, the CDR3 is TGTGCCTGGAGGCCCTCCGGGGATACGCAGTATTTT.

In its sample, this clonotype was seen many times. DNA for the CDR3: TGTGCCAGCAGTTTATCGCTTGCAGGGTGGAATTCACCCCTCCACTTT. It codes for CASSLSLAGWNSPLHF. The chain couples TRBV27 to TRBJ1-6, with a tentative D call TRBD1 (5 bases). The CDR3 runs to 16 residues. V dropped 0 bases and J dropped 7 bases, with 13 bases sitting between them. In germline, CDR1 is MNHEY, CDR2 SMNVEV (reference sequence).

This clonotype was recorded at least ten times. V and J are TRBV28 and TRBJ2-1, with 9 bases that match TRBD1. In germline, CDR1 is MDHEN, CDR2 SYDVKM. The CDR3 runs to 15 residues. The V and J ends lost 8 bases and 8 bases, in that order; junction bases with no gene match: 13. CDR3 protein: CASEPYGTGTDEQFF. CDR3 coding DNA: TGTGCCAGCGAACCTTACGGGACAGGGACGGATGAGCAGTTCTTC.

For the CDR3, the DNA is TGCGCCAGCAGCTTGGCGGTTCAGGGGGCAAGGGAGCAGTACTTC. Protein sequence: CASSLAVQGAREQYF. The rearrangement joins TRBV5-1 to TRBJ2-7; TRBD1 matches at 8 bases. V trimming: 0 bases; J trimming: 7 bases; junction bases outside the gene matches: 9. CDR3 length: 15 amino acids. The germline gives CDR1 SGHRS, CDR2 YFSETQ.